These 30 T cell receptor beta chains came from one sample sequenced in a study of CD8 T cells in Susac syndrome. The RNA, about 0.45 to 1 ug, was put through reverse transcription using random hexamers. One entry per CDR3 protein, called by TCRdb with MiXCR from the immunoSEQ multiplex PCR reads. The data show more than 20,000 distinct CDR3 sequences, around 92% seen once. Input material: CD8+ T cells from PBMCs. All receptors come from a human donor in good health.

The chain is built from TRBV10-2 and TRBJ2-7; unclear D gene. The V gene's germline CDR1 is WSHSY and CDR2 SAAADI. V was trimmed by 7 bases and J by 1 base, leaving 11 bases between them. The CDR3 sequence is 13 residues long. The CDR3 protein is CASTDGPSYEQYF. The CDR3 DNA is TGCGCCAGCACTGACGGTCCTTCCTACGAGCAGTACTTC.

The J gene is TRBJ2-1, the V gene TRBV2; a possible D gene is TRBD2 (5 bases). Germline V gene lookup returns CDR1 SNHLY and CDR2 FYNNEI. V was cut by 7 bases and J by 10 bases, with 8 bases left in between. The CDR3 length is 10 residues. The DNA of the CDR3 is TGTGCCAGCAACGGGGAGGAGCAGTTCTTC. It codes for CASNGEEQFF. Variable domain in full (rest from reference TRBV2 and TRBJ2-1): EPEVTQTPSHQVTQMGQEVILRCVPISNHLYFYWYRQILGQKVEFLVSFYNNEISEKSEIFDDQFSVERPDGSNFTLKIRSTKLEDSAMYFCASNGEEQFFGPGTRLTVL.

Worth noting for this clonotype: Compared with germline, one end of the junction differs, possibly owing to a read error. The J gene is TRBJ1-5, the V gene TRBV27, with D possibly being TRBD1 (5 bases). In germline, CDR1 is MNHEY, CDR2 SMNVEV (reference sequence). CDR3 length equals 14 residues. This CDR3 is CASSPGRGNRPQHF. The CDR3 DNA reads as TGTGCCAGCAGCCCGGGGAGGGGCAATCGGCCCCAGCATTTT.

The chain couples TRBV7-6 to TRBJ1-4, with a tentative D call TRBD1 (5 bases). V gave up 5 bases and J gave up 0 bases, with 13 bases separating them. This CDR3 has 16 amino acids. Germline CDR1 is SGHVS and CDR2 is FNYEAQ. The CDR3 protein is CASSLSRGATNEKLFF. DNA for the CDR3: TGTGCCAGCAGCCTCTCGCGAGGGGCAACTAATGAAAAACTGTTTTTT.

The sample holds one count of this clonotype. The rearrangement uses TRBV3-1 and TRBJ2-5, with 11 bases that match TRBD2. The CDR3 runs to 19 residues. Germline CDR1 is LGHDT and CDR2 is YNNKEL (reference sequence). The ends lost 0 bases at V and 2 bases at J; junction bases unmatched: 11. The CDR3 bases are TGTGCCAGCAGCCAAGAGTGGTCCCTAGCGGGGGGTATTCAAGAGACCCAGTACTTC. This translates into CASSQEWSLAGGIQETQYF.

DNA for the CDR3: TGTGCCAGCAGCCCGAGGACAGGGGCGGACACTGAAGCTTTCTTT. It yields the protein CASSPRTGADTEAFF. The chain couples TRBV11-3 to TRBJ1-1, with 9 bases matching TRBD1. CDR1 and CDR2 from the germline V gene are SGHNT and YENEEA. V shed 5 bases and J 3 bases; nucleotides not matched to a gene: 7. The CDR3 totals 15 residues.

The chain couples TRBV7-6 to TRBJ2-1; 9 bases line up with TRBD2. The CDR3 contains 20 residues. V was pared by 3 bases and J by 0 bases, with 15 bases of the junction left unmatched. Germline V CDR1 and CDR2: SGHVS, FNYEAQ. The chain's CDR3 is CASSFEGSGGPKSSYNEQFF. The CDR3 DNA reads TGTGCCAGCAGCTTTGAAGGGAGCGGGGGGCCGAAAAGCTCCTACAATGAGCAGTTCTTC.

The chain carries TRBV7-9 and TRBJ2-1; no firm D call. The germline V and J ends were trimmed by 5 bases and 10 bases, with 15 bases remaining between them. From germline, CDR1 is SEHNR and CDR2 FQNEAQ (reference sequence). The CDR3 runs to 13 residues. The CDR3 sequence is CASSPDVRDEQFF. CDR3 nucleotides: TGTGCCAGCAGCCCGGACGTTCGAGACGAGCAGTTCTTC.

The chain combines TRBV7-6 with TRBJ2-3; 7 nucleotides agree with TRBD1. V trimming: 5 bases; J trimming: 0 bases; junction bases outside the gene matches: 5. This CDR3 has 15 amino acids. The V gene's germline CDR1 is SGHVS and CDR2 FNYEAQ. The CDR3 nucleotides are TGTGCCAGCAGCGCTCAGGGGGTTAGCACAGATACGCAGTATTTT. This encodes CASSAQGVSTDTQYF.

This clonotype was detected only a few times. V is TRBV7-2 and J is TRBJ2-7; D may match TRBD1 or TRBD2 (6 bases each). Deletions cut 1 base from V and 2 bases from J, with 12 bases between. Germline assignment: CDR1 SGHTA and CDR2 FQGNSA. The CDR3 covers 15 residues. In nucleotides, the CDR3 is TGTGCCAGCAGCTTAGAGGGGGGAAGGGCCTACGAGCAGTACTTC. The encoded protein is CASSLEGGRAYEQYF. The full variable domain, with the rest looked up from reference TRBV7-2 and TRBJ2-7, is GAGVSQSPSNKVTEKGKDVELRCDPISGHTALYWYRQSLGQGLEFLIYFQGNSAPDKSGLPSDRFSAERTGGSVSTLTIQRTQQEDSAVYLCASSLEGGRAYEQYFGPGTRLTVT.

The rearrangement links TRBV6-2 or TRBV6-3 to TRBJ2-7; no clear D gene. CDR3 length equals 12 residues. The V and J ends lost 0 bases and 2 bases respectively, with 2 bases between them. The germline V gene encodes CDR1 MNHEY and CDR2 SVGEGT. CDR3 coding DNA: TGTGCCAGCAGTTACTCAACCTACGAGCAGTACTTC. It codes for CASSYSTYEQYF.

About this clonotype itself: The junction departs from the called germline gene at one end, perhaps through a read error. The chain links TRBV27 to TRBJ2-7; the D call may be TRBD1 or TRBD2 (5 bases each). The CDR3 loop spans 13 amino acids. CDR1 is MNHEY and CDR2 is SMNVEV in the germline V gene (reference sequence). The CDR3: CASSSGATYGQYF. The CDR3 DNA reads TGTGCCAGCAGTTCCGGGGCAACCTACGGGCAGTACTTC.

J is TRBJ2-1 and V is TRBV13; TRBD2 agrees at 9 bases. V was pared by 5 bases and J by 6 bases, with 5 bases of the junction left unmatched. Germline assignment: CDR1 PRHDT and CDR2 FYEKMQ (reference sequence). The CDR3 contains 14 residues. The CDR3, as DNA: TGTGCCAGCAGCCCCAGCGGGGGGTTCAATGAGCAGTTCTTC. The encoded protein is CASSPSGGFNEQFF.

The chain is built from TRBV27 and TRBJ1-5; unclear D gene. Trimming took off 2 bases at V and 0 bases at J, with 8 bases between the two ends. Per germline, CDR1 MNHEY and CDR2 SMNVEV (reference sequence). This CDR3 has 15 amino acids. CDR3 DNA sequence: TGTGCCAGCAGTTTAGAAGGGAATAGCAATCAGCCCCAGCATTTT. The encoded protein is CASSLEGNSNQPQHF.

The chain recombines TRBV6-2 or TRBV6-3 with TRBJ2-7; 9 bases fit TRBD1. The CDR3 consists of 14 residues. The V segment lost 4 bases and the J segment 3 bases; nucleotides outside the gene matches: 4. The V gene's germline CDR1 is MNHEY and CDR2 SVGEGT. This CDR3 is CASSSSGQGYEQYF. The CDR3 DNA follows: TGTGCCAGCAGTTCGTCGGGACAGGGCTACGAGCAGTACTTC.

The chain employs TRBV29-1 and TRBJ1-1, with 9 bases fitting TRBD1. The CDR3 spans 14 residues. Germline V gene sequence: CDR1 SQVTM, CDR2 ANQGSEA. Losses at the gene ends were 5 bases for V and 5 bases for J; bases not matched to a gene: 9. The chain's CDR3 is CSVPQDRGGTEAFF. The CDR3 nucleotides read TGCAGCGTTCCACAGGACAGGGGAGGTACTGAAGCTTTCTTT.

CDR3 sequence: CSARLRSSYEQYF. CDR3 DNA: TGCAGTGCTCGACTGAGGAGCTCCTACGAGCAGTACTTC. The rearrangement joins TRBV20-1 to TRBJ2-7; unclear D gene. V was trimmed by 5 bases and J by 0 bases, leaving 11 bases between them. CDR1 and CDR2 (germline): DFQATT, SNEGSKA (reference sequence). CDR3 length: 13 residues.

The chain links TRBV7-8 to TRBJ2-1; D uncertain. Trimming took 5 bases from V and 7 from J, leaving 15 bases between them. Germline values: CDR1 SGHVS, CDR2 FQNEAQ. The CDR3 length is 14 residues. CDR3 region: CASSGPVGFNEQFF. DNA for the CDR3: TGTGCCAGCAGCGGCCCCGTAGGATTTAATGAGCAGTTCTTC.

This chain's CDR3 is CATSGTDSYNEQFF. Here the CDR3 DNA reads TGTGCCACCTCCGGGACAGACTCCTACAATGAGCAGTTCTTC. The chain couples TRBV6-1 to TRBJ2-1, with 7 bases matching TRBD1. The trim removed 10 bases at V and 0 bases at J, leaving 6 bases unmatched. The CDR3 runs 14 residues. Germline V gene lookup returns CDR1 MNHNS and CDR2 SASEGT.

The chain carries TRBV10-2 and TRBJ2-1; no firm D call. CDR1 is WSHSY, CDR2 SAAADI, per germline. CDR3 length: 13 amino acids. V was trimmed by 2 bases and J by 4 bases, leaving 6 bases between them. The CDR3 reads CASSEGRYNEQFF. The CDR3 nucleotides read TGCGCCAGCAGTGAGGGGCGGTACAATGAGCAGTTCTTC.

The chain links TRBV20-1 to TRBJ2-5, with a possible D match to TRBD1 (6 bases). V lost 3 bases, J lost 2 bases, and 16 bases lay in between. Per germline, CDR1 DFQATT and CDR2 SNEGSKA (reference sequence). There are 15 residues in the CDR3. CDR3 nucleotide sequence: TGCAGTGCTAGCCCAGGGGTCAGGGATCAAGAGACCCAGTACTTC. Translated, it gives CSASPGVRDQETQYF.

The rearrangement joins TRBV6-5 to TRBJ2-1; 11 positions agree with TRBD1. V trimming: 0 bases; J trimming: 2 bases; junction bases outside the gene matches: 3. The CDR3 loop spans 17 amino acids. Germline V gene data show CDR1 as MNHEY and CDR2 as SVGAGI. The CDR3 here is CASSYSSGQGAYNEQFF. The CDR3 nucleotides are TGTGCCAGCAGTTACTCCTCGGGACAGGGGGCCTACAATGAGCAGTTCTTC.

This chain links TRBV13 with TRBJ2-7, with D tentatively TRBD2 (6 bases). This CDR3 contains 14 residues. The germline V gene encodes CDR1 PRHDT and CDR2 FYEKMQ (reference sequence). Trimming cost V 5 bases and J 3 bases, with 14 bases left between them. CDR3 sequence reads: CASSQDGGRYEQYF. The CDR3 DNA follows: TGTGCCAGCAGCCAAGACGGGGGTCGCTACGAGCAGTACTTC.

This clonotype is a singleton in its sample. The CDR3 sequence: CASSFGGDTQYF. DNA of the CDR3: TGTGCCAGCAGCTTTGGGGGAGATACGCAGTATTTT. The chain carries TRBV7-9 and TRBJ2-3; perhaps D is TRBD1 or TRBD2 (5 bases each). V lost 3 bases and J lost 5, with 6 bases in between. The CDR3 spans 12 residues. Germline V gene sequence: CDR1 SEHNR, CDR2 FQNEAQ (reference sequence).

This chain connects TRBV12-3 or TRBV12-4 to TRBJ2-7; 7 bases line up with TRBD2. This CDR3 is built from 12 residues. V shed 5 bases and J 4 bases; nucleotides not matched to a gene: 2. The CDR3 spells CASSGGGYEQYF. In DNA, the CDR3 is TGTGCCAGCAGTGGCGGGGGTTACGAGCAGTACTTC.

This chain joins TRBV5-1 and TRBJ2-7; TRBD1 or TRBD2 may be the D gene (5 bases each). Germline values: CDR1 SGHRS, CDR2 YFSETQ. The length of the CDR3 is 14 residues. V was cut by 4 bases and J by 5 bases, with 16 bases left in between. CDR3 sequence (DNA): TGCGCCAGCAGCACCCGGGACCGTGGCCACGAGCAGTACTTC. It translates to CASSTRDRGHEQYF.

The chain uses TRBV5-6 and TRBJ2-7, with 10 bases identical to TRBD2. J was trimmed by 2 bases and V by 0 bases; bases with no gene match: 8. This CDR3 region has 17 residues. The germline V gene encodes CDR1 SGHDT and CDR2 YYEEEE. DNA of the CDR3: TGTGCCAGCAGCTTGGAATGGGGGCTAGCGGGGGCCTACGAGCAGTACTTC. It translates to CASSLEWGLAGAYEQYF.

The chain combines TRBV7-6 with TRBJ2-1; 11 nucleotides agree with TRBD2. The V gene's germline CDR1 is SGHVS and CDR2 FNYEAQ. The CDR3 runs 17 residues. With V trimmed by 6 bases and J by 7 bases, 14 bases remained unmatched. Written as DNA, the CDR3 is TGTGCCAGCAGTTTTGGGCCCTTTAGCGGGGGGGCAAATGAGCAGTTCTTC. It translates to CASSFGPFSGGANEQFF.

CDR3 residues: CASSVAGVKDTQYF. The CDR3 DNA reads as TGTGCCAGCAGCGTAGCAGGGGTGAAAGATACGCAGTATTTT. The V and J genes are TRBV9 and TRBJ2-3, with a possible D match to TRBD1 (6 bases). This CDR3 spans 14 amino acids. V was pared by 0 bases and J by 5 bases, with 10 bases between. The V gene's germline CDR1 is SGDLS and CDR2 YYNGEE. Full variable domain (missing parts from reference TRBV9 and TRBJ2-3): DSGVTQTPKHLITATGQRVTLRCSPRSGDLSVYWYQQSLDQGLQFLIQYYNGEERAKGNILERFSAQQFPDLHSELNLSSLELGDSALYFCASSVAGVKDTQYFGPGTRLTVL.

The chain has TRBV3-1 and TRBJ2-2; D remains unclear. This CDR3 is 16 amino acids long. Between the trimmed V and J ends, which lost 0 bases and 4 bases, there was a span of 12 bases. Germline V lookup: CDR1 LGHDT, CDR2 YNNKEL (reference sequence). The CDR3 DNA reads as TGTGCCAGCAGCCAAGATGAGGATGGGGTCACCGGGGAGCTGTTTTTT. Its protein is CASSQDEDGVTGELFF. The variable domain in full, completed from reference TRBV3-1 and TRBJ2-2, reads DTAVSQTPKYLVTQMGNDKSIKCEQNLGHDTMYWYKQDSKKFLKIMFSYNNKELIINETVPNRFSPKSPDKAHLNLHINSLELGDSAVYFCASSQDEDGVTGELFFGEGSRLTVL.